This TCR beta chain is from a study of identical twins listed by TCRdb under 2016. A note on the overall study: To test whether fetal clonotypes persist, the study used deep sequencing on TCR alpha and beta repertoires from monozygotic twins, unrelated adults of various ages, and cord blood. To rule out contamination, the twin experiments were replicated at different times with different library preparation protocols.

Every donor in the study was a healthy Caucasian. The twin cohort consisted of three pairs of female monozygotic twins, all aged about 18 to 29 years. Miltenyi CD45RO+ enrichment and human naive T-cell isolation kits were used to isolate memory (CD45RO+) and naive T cells from PBMC. CDR1 and CDR2, per the germline V gene, are SGHVS and FQNEAQ. The CDR3, from cysteine to phenylalanine, totals 14 residues. CDR3 DNA is the only sequence kept; it has 42 bases, read in frame from the first base. V drops 1 base and J drops 4 bases, leaving 10 bases in between. The library was built by means of 5' RACE. TCRdb names Illumina HiSeq 2000 as the instrument used. A universal primer binding site was added through template switching, and the final cDNA carried a unique molecular identifier so that TCR cDNA molecules could be counted accurately. First-strand cDNA for TCR alpha and beta chains was synthesized from specific primers in the conserved constant-segment region. Each cDNA library was double barcoded, with a SMART-Mk sample barcode plus Illumina barcodes, to control for contamination. Two successive PCR steps introduced TruSeq adapter sequences along with Illumina sample barcodes. TCR alpha and beta cDNA libraries were sequenced on the Illumina HiSeq platform with custom primers. In the original analysis: Unique molecular identifiers were extracted from raw reads with MiGEC, and CDR3 positions were determined with MiXCR. For each individual, recombination models were inferred using an EM algorithm with the repgenHMM and IGoR tools. Shared clonotypes were analyzed with the tcR package in R, and sharing was normalized by the product of cloneset sizes. Out-of-frame nonproductive sequences were analyzed to study raw recombination free of thymic and clonal selection effects. TCRdb reworked the public reads: Q25 trimming with fastp, MiXCR clone assembly, productive beta chains retained. Rows merge per CDR3 protein into single entries with the most common DNA and genes. The V and J calls, along with clone size, are taken from TCRdb and not from the paper's own processing. The sample table records under 300,000 distinct CDR3 sequences; roughly 12% of these occur just once. Roughly 4.2% of the sample lies in the top ten.

The paper's findings and limits, for the study overall: In monozygotic twins, recombination models systematically underestimated out-of-frame TCR alpha sharing, but the models matched the sharing seen between unrelated individuals. Compared with coincidental sharing between unrelated individuals, an excess of low generation-probability sequences was observed among out-of-frame TCR alpha sequences shared between twins. Because the same donors could not be followed over many years, the conclusions relied on cross-sectional statistical analysis. In beta out-of-frame sequences, excess twin sharing was weaker, because having fewer shared sequences lowered the signal-to-noise ratio. Abundant cord blood beta clonotypes carried fewer insertions; young adult naive repertoires showed a weaker similar trend, while memory repertoires showed none. Zero-insertion analyses could be partly confounded by invariant T cells such as MAIT and iNKT, though diverse VJ usage argued against such confounding for most clonotypes.

Note on this clonotype: Its antigen is unknown. There are no base qualities to consult, and no much larger clone falls within one base.

These same data were also listed under a study on yellow fever vaccine responses in identical twins. Per that second paper: According to the authors, the vaccine-induced T cell response in identical twins seemed to be partly convergent and partly specific to each individual. Focusing on identical twins, the study followed the T cell clones that responded to the vaccine, and did so with precision.

The rearranged segments are TRBV7-8 and TRBJ2-5; TRBD1 is a weak D gene call, 5 bases matching. The sample was memory (CD45RO+) T cells sorted from blood. Sample cell subset or site, as interpreted from the label and publication: CD45RO+ enriched T cells. The receptor's source is a woman between 18 and 30 years old in good health. The nucleotides read TGTGCCAGCAGCTTAGGGCCAGGGCGAGAGACCCAGTACTTC. The resulting protein is CASSLGPGRETQYF.